This T cell receptor beta chain was documented in a study of PD-1 blockade in classical Hodgkin lymphoma (TCRdb year 2020). Broadly, across the study: Nivolumab dosing was 3 mg/kg intravenously every 2 weeks, continuing until either disease progression or unacceptable toxicity. To define a peripheral blood immune signature of response to PD-1 blockade in classical Hodgkin lymphoma, the study combined TCR beta sequencing with CyTOF.

Spanning cysteine to phenylalanine, the CDR3 consists of 13 amino acids. Only CDR3 DNA remains: 39 bases, in frame from the first base. The germline V gene supplies CDR1 SGHDT and CDR2 YYEEEE. At the junction V is shortened by 0 bases and J by 1 base, with 4 bases in between. The investigation overall reported the following: Among trial patients, those achieving complete response had baseline diversity similar to that of newly diagnosed patients, while diversity was significantly lower in partial responders and progressors. The study was restricted to a single clinical trial cohort, and the causes of repertoire differences, possibly disease activity or prior therapy, were left undefined. Baseline TCR diversity was reported to be lower in newly diagnosed patients than in healthy donors and to be lower still in relapsed/refractory patients. A significant rise by C4D1 was seen in CD4+ but not CD8+ TCR diversity (p=0.0027 vs p=0.16), with the rise being most apparent in complete responders (p=0.02). Patients starting nivolumab less than 1 year after ASCT had lower diversity and were excluded from later analyses to avoid confounding by immune reconstitution.

On this clone: What this receptor recognizes is not known. Base qualities are not provided; no much larger clone lies one nucleotide away.

The Qiagen DNeasy kit was used to extract genomic DNA both from unsorted PBMCs and from the negatively selected CD4+ and CD8+ fractions. Amplification of TCR beta CDR3 regions was done by immunoSEQ multiplex PCR with primers that anneal to V and J segments. A synthetic immune receptor repertoire was used to minimize amplification bias, and any residual bias was removed computationally once sequencing was done. The paper's processing steps were these. Custom Python scripts were used to quantify repertoire diversity as the Shannon entropy index. Unsorted, CD4+ and CD8+ repertoires were analyzed separately, except for combined analyses in which CD4+ and CD8+ sequences were merged in silico. Clonal expansion was defined as a frequency increase of at least 2-fold after treatment compared with C1D1, and clones undetected at baseline were assigned a pseudocount of 0.5. Singleton clones were defined as clones with 0 or 1 copy at C1D1, and non-singleton clones were defined as clones with 2 or more copies. By matching protein sequences in sorted samples from the same patient, clones expanded in unsorted samples were annotated as CD4+, CD8+ or unknown. Wilcoxon tests were applied to paired samples to test diversity changes from C1D1 to C4D1. Sourced from immuneACCESS, this table was stored by TCRdb with only in-frame sequences that have V and J called. A share of the clones is absent; for the studies checked, an unresolved V gene accounts for under half, and the remainder has no known explanation. The D gene and trimming were derived from the DNA, and the V and J assignments and clone size from that table. The sample records approximately 12,000 clones, approximately 75% of which are singletons. The ten largest clones take up roughly 10% of the sample.

Explained via the paper, the time point label denotes: cycle 1 day 1 (C1D1), immediately before nivolumab initiation. Relapse after autologous stem cell transplantation had occurred in all trial patients, and cohorts A, B and C were distinguished by prior brentuximab vedotin exposure. A total of over 55 patients with relapsed/refractory classical Hodgkin lymphoma made up the trial cohort, and each patient's best overall response was complete response, partial response or progressive disease. Single-agent nivolumab was administered to trial patients in the multi-cohort phase II CheckMate 205 trial. An independent review committee assessed best overall response by applying the 2007 International Working Group response criteria. PBMCs from the trial were collected at three points: immediately before nivolumab initiation (C1D1), and during therapy at cycle 2 day 1 and cycle 4 day 1. After peripheral blood was drawn into 8 mL Vacutainer Cell Preparation Tubes, PBMCs were isolated by centrifugation and then cryopreserved.

Recombination connected TRBV5-6 to TRBJ1-1, with the D gene uncertain. The source is a human donor with classical Hodgkin lymphoma. Sample: peripheral blood mononuclear cells (PBMCs), taken at baseline. At the DNA level, the sequence is TGTGCCAGCAGCTTGGCCCGGAACACTGAAGCTTTCTTT. It codes for CASSLARNTEAFF.